What follows are 30 T cell receptor beta chains derived from one specimen sequenced in a study of monozygotic twins with cystic fibrosis. Here immunoSEQ multiplex PCR was the method, and the copy in TCRdb shows in-frame clones only, minus some. The data hold roughly 23,000 clones, with around nine tenths observed a single time. Material: blood. The source of these receptors is a woman between 25 and 40 years old with cystic fibrosis.

This clone was recorded a few times. The gene calls are TRBV6-1 and TRBJ1-6; D is ambiguous. Germline CDR1 reads MNHNS; CDR2 reads SASEGT. The CDR3 loop spans 15 amino acids. Trimming stripped 1 base from V and 10 bases from J, with 14 bases between. The CDR3 DNA reads TGTGCCAGCAGTGAAGAGGAACCCCCGAGCTCACCCCTCCACTTT. It encodes CASSEEEPPSSPLHF.

The rearrangement links TRBV9 to TRBJ2-1; perhaps TRBD2 as D (6 bases). The CDR3 spans 15 residues. Germline CDR1 reads SGDLS; CDR2 reads YYNGEE. V gave up 4 bases and J gave up 0 bases, with 11 bases separating them. The DNA of the CDR3 is TGTGCCAGCAGCCCGCTAGCGAGCTCCTACAATGAGCAGTTCTTC. Encoded protein: CASSPLASSYNEQFF.

The chain couples TRBV25-1 to TRBJ2-7, with a weak D call TRBD2 (7 bases). The V and J ends lost 3 bases and 2 bases respectively, with 11 bases between them. The CDR3 loop spans 14 amino acids. Looked up from germline, CDR1 is MGHDK and CDR2 is SYGVNS. In DNA, the CDR3 is TGTGCCAGCAGTGAGGGAGGGGGGACCTACGAGCAGTACTTC. Residues: CASSEGGGTYEQYF.

V usage is TRBV2 and J usage is TRBJ1-2; possibly TRBD1 for D (5 bases). The V gene lost 7 bases and the J gene lost 3 bases, with 12 bases spanning the gap. The CDR3 totals 13 residues. The V gene's germline CDR1 is SNHLY and CDR2 FYNNEI. Here the CDR3 DNA reads TGTGCCAGCAAAGTAGACAGAGACTATGGCTACACCTTC. It translates to CASKVDRDYGYTF.

The CDR3 protein is CSVLPFDRGIFGEAFF. CDR3 DNA: TGCAGCGTCCTACCCTTTGACAGGGGAATTTTCGGTGAAGCTTTCTTT. The rearrangement joins TRBV29-1 to TRBJ1-1; 8 bases fit TRBD1. With 6 bases clipped from V and 7 bases from J, the junction kept 19 bases outside the gene matches. The V gene's germline CDR1 is SQVTM and CDR2 ANQGSEA. CDR3 length: 16 residues.

This clone was counted a few times. The rearrangement links TRBV5-4 to TRBJ1-2, with 10 bases aligning to TRBD1. Germline assignment: CDR1 SGHNT and CDR2 YYREEE (reference sequence). V shed 5 bases, J shed 5 bases, and the junction held 6 bases outside the gene matches. This CDR3 is 14 amino acids long. Written as DNA, the CDR3 is TGTGCCAGCAGGTCCGGACAGGGGGTTTATGGCTACACCTTC. Translating gives CASRSGQGVYGYTF.

The chain is built from TRBV19 and TRBJ2-1, with 7 bases lining up with TRBD2. Germline-derived CDR1 and CDR2 are LNHDA and SQIVND (reference sequence). V trimming: 3 bases; J trimming: 3 bases; junction bases outside the gene matches: 5. This CDR3 contains 15 residues. The CDR3 nucleotides read TGTGCCAGTAGTATCGTCGGCGGGGGCTACAATGAGCAGTTCTTC. It yields the protein CASSIVGGGYNEQFF.

CDR3 DNA: TGCGCCAGCAGCTTCGGCAGGGCGGACACCGGGGAGCTGTTTTTT. As protein: CASSFGRADTGELFF. This chain joins TRBV5-1 and TRBJ2-2; D may be TRBD1 (5 bases). This CDR3 has 15 residues. Germline V gene lookup returns CDR1 SGHRS and CDR2 YFSETQ. Deletions cut 2 bases from V and 3 bases from J, with 11 bases between.

Concerning this clone itself: This specimen includes other DNA sequences encoding the same CDR3. The chain carries TRBV29-1 and TRBJ2-7; 8 bases line up with TRBD1. This CDR3 has 13 residues. Germline V gene lookup returns CDR1 SQVTM and CDR2 ANQGSEA. Germline trimming cut 3 bases from V and 0 bases from J; bases unmatched to any gene: 1. Here the CDR3 DNA reads TGCAGCGTTGAGACAGGGGACTCCTACGAGCAGTACTTC. Protein product: CSVETGDSYEQYF.

The rearrangement links TRBV7-8 to TRBJ1-2; D is possibly TRBD1 (6 bases). The CDR3 runs 15 residues. Germline-derived CDR1 and CDR2 are SGHVS and FQNEAQ. The V gene lost 0 bases and the J gene lost 4 bases, with 12 bases spanning the gap. CDR3 sequence reads: CASSLAEGGPYGYTF. DNA of the CDR3: TGTGCCAGCAGCTTAGCGGAAGGGGGACCCTATGGCTACACCTTC.

The V and J genes are TRBV28 and TRBJ2-1; D remains unclear. V was shortened by 5 bases and J by 5 bases, with 13 bases between the two germline ends. In germline, CDR1 is MDHEN, CDR2 SYDVKM. This CDR3 is built from 14 residues. CDR3: CASSTKTVNNEQFF. Here the CDR3 DNA reads TGTGCCAGCAGTACTAAAACGGTGAACAATGAGCAGTTCTTC.

V and J are TRBV5-1 and TRBJ2-2; tentatively, D is TRBD1 (5 bases). V lost 0 bases, J lost 9 bases, and 6 bases lay in between. From germline, CDR1 is SGHRS and CDR2 YFSETQ. The CDR3 spans 12 residues. The CDR3 protein is CASSLGGRELFF. CDR3 nucleotide sequence: TGCGCCAGCAGCTTGGGGGGCCGGGAGCTGTTTTTT.

The rearrangement joins TRBV23-1 to TRBJ2-1; 7 nucleotides match TRBD1. TRBV23-1 is labeled an ORF, and its function is uncertain. This CDR3 is 17 amino acids long. Trimming at V came to 6 bases and at J to 6 bases, leaving 17 bases not matched to a gene. The DNA of the CDR3 is TGCGCCAGCAGATACCGGATGGGACAGAATTCTTTCAATGAGCAGTTCTTC. Amino acid sequence: CASRYRMGQNSFNEQFF.

The chain links TRBV6-5 to TRBJ1-6; maybe TRBD1 (6 bases). CDR3 size: 13 residues. CDR1 is MNHEY and CDR2 is SVGAGI in the germline V gene. Trimming left V 2 bases short and J 11 bases short, with 10 bases between. CDR3 coding DNA: TGTGCCAGCAGTTACGCAGGGGCAGCACCCCTCCACTTT. Encoded protein: CASSYAGAAPLHF.

This clone was recorded only once. V is TRBV4-3 and J is TRBJ2-5, with D possibly called TRBD1 or TRBD2 (5 bases each). The DNA end is a closer match to TRBJ2-7, so the J assignment may be wrong. CDR1 and CDR2 from the germline V gene are LGHNA and YSLEER. CDR3 size: 15 residues. For the CDR3, the DNA is TGCGCCAGCAGCCCGGGACGGTTGAGCTCCTACGAGCAGTACTTC. It codes for CASSPGRLSSYEQYF.

The V and J genes are TRBV5-1 and TRBJ2-3; D is unclear. Trimming took 3 bases from V and 0 from J, leaving 23 bases between them. CDR1 and CDR2 (germline): SGHRS, YFSETQ. The CDR3 totals 19 residues. The chain's CDR3 is CASSSNLGNWQTSTDTQYF. In DNA, the CDR3 is TGCGCCAGCAGCTCAAATCTTGGCAACTGGCAAACTAGCACAGATACGCAGTATTTT.

The CDR3 region has the DNA TGCGCCAGCAGCCTCCCGGGACCGGACGGACCTATTCAGTACTTC. This sequence encodes CASSLPGPDGPIQYF. The chain links TRBV4-1 to TRBJ2-4, with D perhaps matching TRBD1 or TRBD2 (5 bases each). Per germline, CDR1 MGHRA and CDR2 YSYEKL. The CDR3 has 15 residues. Trimming removed 4 bases from V and 10 bases from J, with 20 bases in between.

The chain carries TRBV4-3 and TRBJ2-7, with TRBD1 as a possible D gene (5 bases). Germline-derived CDR1 and CDR2 are LGHNA and YSLEER. V was trimmed by 0 bases and J by 2 bases, leaving 11 bases between them. The CDR3 covers 15 residues. CDR3 nucleotides: TGCGCCAGCAGCCAAGACTCCCAGGGCCCCTACGAGCAGTACTTC. Its protein product is CASSQDSQGPYEQYF.

V is TRBV7-9 and J is TRBJ1-5; 9 bases align to TRBD1. From germline, CDR1 is SEHNR and CDR2 FQNEAQ (reference sequence). The CDR3 contains 17 residues. V was clipped by 8 bases and J by 0 bases; unmatched bases: 11. This CDR3 is CASADQTGGYSNQPQHF. The CDR3 nucleotides are TGTGCCAGCGCCGACCAGACAGGGGGATATAGCAATCAGCCCCAGCATTTT.

This clone is a singleton in its sample. This sequence joins TRBV28 and TRBJ1-5; D remains ambiguous. The CDR3 length is 14 residues. V was pared by 3 bases and J by 3 bases, with 9 bases between. Germline CDR1 is MDHEN and CDR2 is SYDVKM. CDR3 protein: CASSFYGHNQPQHF. As DNA, the CDR3 is TGTGCCAGCAGTTTTTATGGGCACAATCAGCCCCAGCATTTT.

The chain combines TRBV12-5 with TRBJ2-1; 9 positions agree with TRBD1. Trimming cost V 6 bases and J 7 bases; bases outside gene matches: 10. In germline, CDR1 is LGHNT, CDR2 FRNRAP. There are 15 residues in the CDR3. The CDR3 loop reads CASGISGTGWNEQFF. Here the CDR3 DNA reads TGTGCTAGTGGCATATCCGGGACAGGGTGGAATGAGCAGTTCTTC. Combining the CDR3 with reference TRBV12-5 and TRBJ2-1 gives the whole variable domain DARVTQTPRHKVTEMGQEVTMRCQPILGHNTVFWYRQTMMQGLELLAYFRNRAPLDDSGMPKDRFSAEMPDATLATLKIQPSEPRDSAVYFCASGISGTGWNEQFFGPGTRLTVL.

The V and J genes are TRBV5-1 and TRBJ1-6; 10 bases align to TRBD1. This CDR3 is built from 15 residues. The germline V gene has CDR1 SGHRS and CDR2 YFSETQ. V lost 6 bases and J lost 9; bases outside the gene matches: 9. The CDR3 DNA is TGCGCCAGCAAAAGATATCGGGACAGGGGTTCACCCCTCCACTTT. As protein: CASKRYRDRGSPLHF.

This chain links TRBV10-3 with TRBJ2-1, with D unresolved. The CDR3 extends over 16 amino acids. V was clipped by 6 bases and J by 0 bases, with 15 bases between them. Germline V gene sequence: CDR1 ENHRY, CDR2 SYGVKD. CDR3 nucleotides: TGTGCCATCAGAGACCCCGAGCGTTTCTCCTACAATGAGCAGTTCTTC. Protein product: CAIRDPERFSYNEQFF.

V is TRBV4-2 and J is TRBJ2-5; no clear D gene. This CDR3 region has 15 residues. The germline V and J ends were trimmed by 3 bases and 2 bases, with 13 bases remaining between them. Germline V gene lookup returns CDR1 LGHNA and CDR2 YNFKEQ. In DNA form, the CDR3 reads TGTGCCAGCAGCCATCAGGCAGACCAACAAGAGACCCAGTACTTC. Residues: CASSHQADQQETQYF.

The chain recombines TRBV7-8 with TRBJ2-7; D is perhaps TRBD1 (6 bases). Germline V gives CDR1 SGHVS, CDR2 FQNEAQ. The CDR3 has 14 amino acids. Trimming left V 2 bases short and J 5 bases short, with 13 bases between. As DNA, the CDR3 is TGTGCCAGCAGCTTAACAGGGAAGGGCCACGAGCAGTACTTC. Its translation: CASSLTGKGHEQYF.

The V gene is TRBV5-4, the J gene TRBJ1-3; tentative D call: TRBD1 (5 bases). The V gene lost 1 base and the J gene lost 2 bases, with 13 bases spanning the gap. Germline V gene sequence: CDR1 SGHNT, CDR2 YYREEE (reference sequence). This CDR3 has 16 amino acids. CDR3 DNA: TGTGCCAGCAGCTTGTTTAGGGGAACCGCTGGAAACACCATATATTTT. This encodes CASSLFRGTAGNTIYF.

CDR3 protein: CASRGYRGVQPQHF. DNA of the CDR3: TGTGCCAGCAGAGGATACAGGGGCGTACAGCCCCAGCATTTT. V gene TRBV6-1 combines with J gene TRBJ1-5, with 7 bases that match TRBD1. Trimming cost V 6 bases and J 7 bases; bases outside gene matches: 9. This CDR3 region has 14 residues. Per the germline V gene, CDR1 is MNHNS and CDR2 is SASEGT.

The V and J genes are TRBV11-2 and TRBJ1-1; no clear D. This CDR3 has 13 amino acids. Trimming removed 5 bases from V and 3 bases from J, with 10 bases in between. CDR1 SGHAT and CDR2 FQNNGV come from the germline V gene. The CDR3 region is CASSLNTYTEAFF. The CDR3 coding sequence is TGTGCCAGCAGCCTAAACACATACACTGAAGCTTTCTTT. Full variable domain (remainder filled in from reference TRBV11-2 and TRBJ1-1): EAGVAQSPRYKIIEKRQSVAFWCNPISGHATLYWYQQILGQGPKLLIQFQNNGVVDDSQLPKDRFSAERLKGVDSTLKIQPAKLEDSAVYLCASSLNTYTEAFFGQGTRLTVV.

The chain employs TRBV7-6 and TRBJ2-7, with a weak D call TRBD1 (6 bases). The CDR3 length is 14 residues. CDR1 is SGHVS, CDR2 FNYEAQ, per germline. Between the trimmed V and J ends, which lost 4 bases and 0 bases, there was a span of 10 bases. This CDR3 reads CASSSDRDSYEQYF. For the CDR3, the DNA is TGTGCCAGCAGCTCGGACAGAGACTCCTACGAGCAGTACTTC.

This clone came up once. The chain employs TRBV4-1 and TRBJ2-7, with D tentatively TRBD1 (5 bases). The CDR3 is 13 residues long. Trimming stripped 1 base from V and 6 bases from J, with 10 bases between. Germline assignment: CDR1 MGHRA and CDR2 YSYEKL. This CDR3 is CASSQGRAGEQYF. In nucleotides, the CDR3 is TGCGCCAGCAGCCAAGGCAGGGCTGGCGAGCAGTACTTC.